The 31 T cell receptor beta chains in this list originate from one sample, sequenced in a study of T cell clonality in common variable immunodeficiency. Some clones are missing from TCRdb's copy, which holds only in-frame ones; the method was immunoSEQ multiplex PCR. The repertoire consists of approximately 42,000 clones, none detected only once. Sequencing input: peripheral blood mononuclear cells. These receptors came from a person aged 18-70 years in good health.

The table lists this clone with many counts. The read is 3 residues too short to cover the CDR3 end, so that end is filled in from the germline J gene. The chain employs TRBV19 and TRBJ2-7; TRBD2 is a possible D gene (6 bases). V was cut by 4 bases and J by 3 bases, with 7 bases left in between. Germline V lookup: CDR1 LNHDA, CDR2 SQIVND (reference sequence). The CDR3 length is 12 residues. CDR3 DNA (partial): TGTGCCAGTAGTAGGGACTTCTACGAG. Its translation: CASSRDFYE. The whole CDR3 region reads CASSRDFYEQYF. The full variable domain, completed using reference TRBV19 and TRBJ2-7, is DGGITQSPKYLFRKEGQNVTLSCEQNLNHDAMYWYRQDPGQGLRLIYYSQIVNDFQKGDIAEGYSVSREKKESFPLTVTSAQKNPTAFYLCASSRDFYEQYFGPGTRLTVT.

The sample holds many counts of this clone. The sequence runs out 3 residues before the end of the CDR3; the remainder is reconstructed from the germline J gene. The chain couples TRBV18 to TRBJ2-1, with 8 positions matching TRBD2. V lost 5 bases and J lost 5; bases outside the gene matches: 8. Germline CDR1 KGHSH, CDR2 LQKENI. This CDR3 spans 15 amino acids. CDR3 region: CASSVSGSRNNEQFF. The part of the CDR3 DNA that was read is TGTGCCAGCTCAGTAAGCGGGAGTAGAAACAATGAG.

This clone was recorded at least ten times. Its ends do not fully match the called genes, so a read error is possible. The CDR3 extends 3 residues past the end of the read, so its final part is completed from the germline J gene. The chain is built from TRBV7-7 and TRBJ2-1; 8 positions agree with TRBD2. CDR1 SSHAT and CDR2 FNYEAQ come from the germline V gene (reference sequence). This CDR3 spans 16 amino acids. The CDR3 here is CASSLYAAGVPHEQFF. CDR3 bases read: TGTGCTAGCAGCTTATACGCAGCGGGAGTCCCCCATGAG.

This clone has ten or more counts. Coverage ceases 3 residues before the CDR3 finishes, and the germline J gene fills in the end. The genes are TRBV18 and TRBJ2-7; 8 bases match TRBD1. Germline values: CDR1 KGHSH, CDR2 LQKENI. J lost 5 bases, V lost 2 bases, and 14 bases had no gene match. This CDR3 contains 17 residues. Here the CDR3 reads CASSPKHSYRGKNEQYF. CDR3 DNA, as far as it was read: TGTGCCAGCTCACCAAAACACAGTTACAGGGGGAAAAACGAG.

In its sample, this clone was seen many times. The read halts 3 residues ahead of the CDR3 end, with the missing end drawn from the germline J gene. This chain connects TRBV30 to TRBJ2-6; perhaps TRBD1 as D (6 bases). Looked up from germline, CDR1 is GTSNPN and CDR2 is SVGIG (reference sequence). Trimming removed 5 bases from V and 0 bases from J, with 11 bases in between. The CDR3 runs to 15 residues. The CDR3 bases that were read are TGTGCCTGGGGCACAGGGATCTCTGGGGCCAACGTC. This translates into CAWGTGISGANV. The entire CDR3 protein reads CAWGTGISGANVLTF.

The sample holds many counts of this clone. Read sequence stops 3 residues before the CDR3 end, and the germline J gene provides the missing end. The chain employs TRBV20-1 and TRBJ2-1, with 10 bases fitting TRBD2. Germline-derived CDR1 and CDR2 are DFQATT and SNEGSKA (reference sequence). The V gene end was trimmed by 5 bases and the J gene end by 6 bases; junction bases not matched to a gene: 7. The CDR3 sequence is 14 residues long. The CDR3: CSAPSGSGGNEQFF. The CDR3 DNA, read in part, is TGCAGTGCTCCTAGCGGGAGTGGCGGCAATGAG.

There are many counts of this clone. The CDR3 end falls 3 residues outside the read, so it is completed with the germline J gene. V and J are TRBV4-1 and TRBJ2-7, with D tentatively TRBD1 (6 bases). Trimming shortened V by 0 bases and J by 3 bases, and 12 bases separated the two germline ends. The CDR3 is 15 amino acids. CDR1 is MGHRA and CDR2 is YSYEKL in the germline V gene. CDR3 region: CASSQDAAGVYEQYF. The sequenced part of the CDR3 DNA is TGCGCCAGCAGCCAAGACGCCGCAGGGGTCTACGAG.

This clone was detected many times. The read finishes 3 residues shy of the CDR3 end, and the germline J gene is used to complete it. The V call is TRBV11-2, the J call TRBJ2-2; D possibly corresponds to TRBD1 (6 bases). The CDR3 consists of 15 residues. With 0 bases removed from V and 5 bases from J, the gap between germline ends came to 10 bases. Germline CDR1 is SGHAT and CDR2 is FQNNGV. CDR3 DNA (partial): TGTGCCAGCAGCTTAGATAACAGGGTAACCGGGGAG. Encoded protein: CASSLDNRVTGE. The full-length CDR3 reads as CASSLDNRVTGELFF. Together with reference TRBV11-2 and TRBJ2-2, the CDR3 gives the full variable domain: EAGVAQSPRYKIIEKRQSVAFWCNPISGHATLYWYQQILGQGPKLLIQFQNNGVVDDSQLPKDRFSAERLKGVDSTLKIQPAKLEDSAVYLCASSLDNRVTGELFFGEGSRLTVL.

This clone has just a few counts. The read is 3 residues too short to cover the CDR3 end, so that end is filled in from the germline J gene. The chain links TRBV18 to TRBJ1-2, with D perhaps TRBD1 (5 bases). Germline V CDR1 and CDR2: KGHSH, LQKENI. This CDR3 comprises 18 residues. The sequenced CDR3 bases are TGTGCCAGCTCACCAAAAGCCGGGACTAGCGCCTACTCCTACGAC. Translation: CASSPKAGTSAYSYD. The complete CDR3 protein is CASSPKAGTSAYSYDYTF.

Of note for this clone: The CDR3 goes on 3 residues after the read ends, and that part is filled in from the germline J gene. The V and J genes are TRBV7-3 and TRBJ1-2, with D hard to call. Trimming shortened V by 2 bases and J by 6 bases, and 7 bases separated the two germline ends. The CDR3 loop spans 12 amino acids. CDR1 is SGHTA and CDR2 is FQGTGA in the germline V gene. The CDR3 reads CASSLHGDGYTF. The CDR3 DNA, read in part, is TGTGCCAGCAGCTTACACGGGGATGGC.

There are many counts of this clone. The CDR3 goes on 3 residues after the read ends, and that part is filled in from the germline J gene. The chain carries TRBV19 and TRBJ2-3; TRBD1 might be the D (6 bases). The V gene's germline CDR1 is LNHDA and CDR2 SQIVND (reference sequence). The CDR3 consists of 16 residues. Deletions cut 6 bases from V and 5 bases from J, with 21 bases between. CDR3 protein: CASRSWTAIGGDTQYF. The CDR3 DNA, read in part, is TGTGCCAGTAGATCCTGGACAGCAATCGGTGGAGATACG.

This clone was seen many times. The observed sequence ends 3 residues before the CDR3 terminus, with the missing tail filled in from the germline J gene. The J gene is TRBJ2-5, the V gene TRBV15; D unresolved. Trimming took off 0 bases at V and 5 bases at J, with 13 bases between the two ends. Germline loops: CDR1 LNHNV, CDR2 YYDKDF (reference sequence). The CDR3 sequence is 15 residues long. CDR3 region: CATSRDVGATETQYF. CDR3 DNA, as far as it was read: TGTGCCACCAGCAGAGATGTAGGAGCGACGGAGACC.

This clone appeared many times. Read data end 3 residues before the CDR3 end; the end is taken from the germline J gene. The chain links TRBV7-2 to TRBJ1-2, with D unresolved. In germline, CDR1 is SGHTA, CDR2 FQGNSA. This CDR3 is 14 amino acids long. The V end was cut by 1 base, the J end by 3 bases, with 9 bases between. Here the CDR3 reads CASSLGGSYYGYTF. The sequenced part of the CDR3 DNA is TGTGCCAGCAGCTTAGGTGGCAGTTACTATGGC.

Ten or more counts support this clone. The sequenced fragment ends 3 residues before the CDR3 boundary, so the rest is inferred from the germline J gene. The rearrangement uses TRBV28 and TRBJ2-7, with 7 bases identical to TRBD1. V lost 7 bases, J lost 6 bases, and 6 bases stayed unmatched. The germline gives CDR1 MDHEN, CDR2 SYDVKM. This CDR3 comprises 12 residues. The DNA read from the CDR3 is TGTGCCAGCAAAGGACAGGTAGGCGAG. It encodes CASKGQVGE. The whole CDR3 protein is CASKGQVGEQYF.

This clone was counted many times. The sequenced CDR3 bases are TGCGCCAGCAGCTTTCTAGCGGACCCGAACCTG. The encoded protein is CASSFLADPNL. Given in full, the CDR3 is CASSFLADPNLLFF. The V gene is TRBV5-1, the J gene TRBJ2-2, with TRBD2 matching 7 bases. The CDR3 end is not reached by the read, which stops 3 residues before it; the germline J gene fills it in. The CDR3 has 14 residues. Germline V gene data show CDR1 as SGHRS and CDR2 as YFSETQ.

This clone was observed many times. Partial CDR3 DNA: TGTGCCAGCAGCCAAGATCTACAGGGGACG. It yields the protein CASSQDLQGT. The entire CDR3 sequence reads CASSQDLQGTQYF. The rearrangement joins TRBV14 to TRBJ2-3; the match to TRBD1 covers 7 bases. The read stops 3 residues short of the end of the CDR3; the missing end is completed from the germline J gene. Germline CDR1 and CDR2: SGHDN and FVKESK. The CDR3 contains 13 residues. Drawing the rest from reference TRBV14 and TRBJ2-3, the complete variable domain is EAGVTQFPSHSVIEKGQTVTLRCDPISGHDNLYWYRRVMGKEIKFLLHFVKESKQDESGMPNNRFLAERTGGTYSTLKVQPAELEDSGVYFCASSQDLQGTQYFGPGTRLTVL.

This clone was recorded at least ten times. The read gets to within 3 residues of the CDR3 end, and the germline J gene fills in the rest. The J gene is TRBJ2-1, the V gene TRBV6-2 or TRBV6-3; TRBD1 is a possible D gene (6 bases). CDR3 length: 16 residues. Germline values: CDR1 MNHEY, CDR2 SVGEGT. V shed 6 bases and J shed 9 bases, with 24 bases lying between them. CDR3: CASRITGTRVDPEQFF. Partial CDR3 DNA: TGTGCCAGCAGGATTACAGGGACCAGGGTCGATCCTGAG.

This clone was seen at least ten times. The DNA read from the CDR3 is TGCAGTGCTACTAGCGGGAGGACAGATACG. Its translation: CSATSGRTDT. The whole CDR3 protein reads CSATSGRTDTQYF. This chain connects TRBV20-1 to TRBJ2-3; 11 bases map to TRBD2. With the read ending 3 residues before the CDR3 end, the germline J gene is used to fill in that end. Trimming removed 4 bases from V and 3 bases from J; junction bases left unmatched: 0. This CDR3 is 13 amino acids long. The germline gives CDR1 DFQATT, CDR2 SNEGSKA (reference sequence).

This clone was detected ten times or more. The read ends 3 residues before the CDR3 terminus; that terminus is restored from the germline J gene. This chain connects TRBV20-1 to TRBJ1-2; TRBD1 agrees at 10 bases. Germline loops: CDR1 DFQATT, CDR2 SNEGSKA (reference sequence). CDR3 length: 15 residues. V shed 4 bases and J 7 bases; nucleotides not matched to a gene: 12. CDR3 in amino acids: CSATPLGTGVSGYTF. The sequenced CDR3 bases are TGCAGTGCTACCCCCCTCGGGACAGGGGTGAGTGGC.

In this sample, this clone turned up many times. The read comes to an end 3 residues before the CDR3 does, leaving the germline J gene to fill in the end. The chain has TRBV10-2 and TRBJ2-3; 9 bases are shared with TRBD2. Per germline, CDR1 WSHSY and CDR2 SAAADI. The CDR3 sequence is 15 residues long. The junction had 8 bases not matched to a gene; V was cut back by 6 bases and J by 4 bases. CDR3 in amino acids: CASSSGTSLADTQYF. The sequenced CDR3 bases are TGCGCCAGCAGCTCCGGGACTAGCTTGGCAGATACG.

This clone was detected ten times or more. The CDR3 end is not reached by the read, which stops 3 residues before it; the germline J gene fills it in. V usage is TRBV7-2 and J usage is TRBJ2-7, with unresolved D. The germline gives CDR1 SGHTA, CDR2 FQGNSA. The CDR3 is 13 amino acids. Trimming shortened V by 1 base and J by 1 base, and 5 bases separated the two germline ends. The CDR3 protein is CASSLERSYEQYF. The covered CDR3 bases are TGTGCCAGCAGCTTAGAGAGGTCCTACGAG.

This clone has at least ten counts. Incomplete CDR3 DNA: TGCAGTGCTAGACCCCTAGCGGGAGGGCCTAAGTGGTCCTACGAG. It specifies CSARPLAGGPKWSYE. The entire CDR3 protein reads CSARPLAGGPKWSYEQYF. This chain uses TRBV20-1 with TRBJ2-7, with 12 bases aligning to TRBD2. The read stops 3 residues short of the end of the CDR3; the missing end is completed from the germline J gene. The CDR3 has 18 residues. Trimming at V came to 2 bases and at J to 1 base, leaving 12 bases not matched to a gene. Germline CDR1 and CDR2: DFQATT and SNEGSKA (reference sequence).

This clone was seen many times. The read is 3 residues too short to cover the CDR3 end, so that end is filled in from the germline J gene. This chain joins TRBV13 and TRBJ2-1, with 8 bases that match TRBD1. V lost 2 bases, J lost 6 bases, and 6 bases stayed unmatched. CDR1 is PRHDT, CDR2 FYEKMQ, per germline (reference sequence). The CDR3 has 15 residues. The DNA read from the CDR3 is TGTGCCAGCAGCTTAAGGACCACAGGGGGCAATGAG. The encoded protein is CASSLRTTGGNE. The full CDR3 reads CASSLRTTGGNEQFF.

This clone turned up a few times. The sequence runs out 3 residues before the end of the CDR3; the remainder is reconstructed from the germline J gene. This chain uses TRBV2 with TRBJ1-1; tentatively, D is TRBD1 (5 bases). This CDR3 has 13 residues. Germline V lookup: CDR1 SNHLY, CDR2 FYNNEI. V gave up 6 bases and J gave up 1 base, with 9 bases separating them. CDR3 DNA, as far as it was read: TGTGCCAGCAGACCCGACAGGAACACTGAA. This sequence encodes CASRPDRNTE. The entire CDR3 protein is CASRPDRNTEAFF.

A word on this clone: The CDR3 extends 3 residues past the end of the read, so its final part is completed from the germline J gene. Other DNA sequences within the sample encode an identical CDR3. The V gene is TRBV18, the J gene TRBJ1-1; D might be TRBD1 (6 bases). This CDR3 has 15 residues. Trimming pared 6 bases from V and 5 bases from J, leaving 19 bases between. Germline loops: CDR1 KGHSH, CDR2 LQKENI. The CDR3 is CASSPSRGGGTEAFF. The covered CDR3 bases are TGTGCCAGCTCCCCGAGCCGAGGGGGGGGGACTGAA. Based on the CDR3 plus reference TRBV18 and TRBJ1-1, the full variable domain is NAGVMQNPRHLVRRRGQEARLRCSPMKGHSHVYWYRQLPEEGLKFMVYLQKENIIDESGMPKERFSAEFPKEGPSILRIQQVVRGDSAAYFCASSPSRGGGTEAFFGQGTRLTVV.

Of note for this clone: The read ends 3 residues before the CDR3 terminus; that terminus is restored from the germline J gene. This chain links TRBV5-1 with TRBJ1-6; 10 bases agree with TRBD1. The CDR3 is 13 residues long. CDR1 and CDR2 from the germline V gene are SGHRS and YFSETQ. The trim removed 8 bases at V and 9 bases at J, leaving 5 bases unmatched. The CDR3 is CASRGQGGSPLHF. The sequenced CDR3 bases are TGCGCCAGTAGAGGACAGGGGGGTTCACCC.

This clone has ten or more counts. With the read ending 3 residues before the CDR3 end, the germline J gene is used to fill in that end. The chain combines TRBV4-1 with TRBJ2-7, with D tentatively TRBD1 (5 bases). CDR1 is MGHRA, CDR2 YSYEKL, per germline. The V gene lost 1 base and the J gene lost 6 bases, with 13 bases spanning the gap. The CDR3 has 14 residues. CDR3 amino acids: CASSQGFRVSEQYF. CDR3 bases read: TGCGCCAGCAGCCAAGGGTTCAGGGTGTCCGAG.

This clone was counted a few times. The observed sequence ends 3 residues before the CDR3 terminus, with the missing tail filled in from the germline J gene. The V call is TRBV7-9, the J call TRBJ2-4; D is perhaps TRBD1 (6 bases). Germline V CDR1 and CDR2: SEHNR, FQNEAQ (reference sequence). The CDR3 is 13 residues long. The chain's CDR3 is CASTYSGVYGQYF. The sequenced part of the CDR3 DNA is TGTGCCAGCACCTACTCAGGGGTTTATGGT.

This clone has only a few counts. The CDR3 extends 3 residues past the end of the read, so its final part is completed from the germline J gene. The chain uses TRBV20-1 and TRBJ2-1; 10 nucleotides line up with TRBD2. The V gene end was trimmed by 3 bases and the J gene end by 7 bases; junction bases not matched to a gene: 6. The CDR3 contains 14 residues. The germline gives CDR1 DFQATT, CDR2 SNEGSKA (reference sequence). CDR3: CSASASGSWNEQFF. CDR3 DNA, as far as it was read: TGCAGTGCTAGTGCTAGCGGGAGTTGGAATGAG.

This clone was recorded many times. The read is 3 residues too short to cover the CDR3 end, so that end is filled in from the germline J gene. The chain combines TRBV2 with TRBJ1-2; D gene uncertain. Germline CDR1 SNHLY, CDR2 FYNNEI. This CDR3 is 13 amino acids long. The CDR3 protein is CASSEPGIIGYTF. The CDR3 bases that were read are TGTGCCAGCAGTGAACCAGGAATAATAGGC. Full variable domain (remainder filled in from reference TRBV2 and TRBJ1-2): EPEVTQTPSHQVTQMGQEVILRCVPISNHLYFYWYRQILGQKVEFLVSFYNNEISEKSEIFDDQFSVERPDGSNFTLKIRSTKLEDSAMYFCASSEPGIIGYTFGSGTRLTVV.

This clone was counted many times. The read ends 3 residues early relative to the CDR3; the germline J gene fills the gap. The V gene is TRBV12-5, the J gene TRBJ2-7; 9 bases fit TRBD1. J lost 3 bases, V lost 5 bases, and 5 bases had no gene match. This CDR3 comprises 14 residues. Germline values: CDR1 LGHNT, CDR2 FRNRAP. The CDR3 DNA, read in part, is TGTGCTAGTGGTCAAGGACAGGGGATCTACGAG. Protein product: CASGQGQGIYE. The whole CDR3 sequence is CASGQGQGIYEQYF.